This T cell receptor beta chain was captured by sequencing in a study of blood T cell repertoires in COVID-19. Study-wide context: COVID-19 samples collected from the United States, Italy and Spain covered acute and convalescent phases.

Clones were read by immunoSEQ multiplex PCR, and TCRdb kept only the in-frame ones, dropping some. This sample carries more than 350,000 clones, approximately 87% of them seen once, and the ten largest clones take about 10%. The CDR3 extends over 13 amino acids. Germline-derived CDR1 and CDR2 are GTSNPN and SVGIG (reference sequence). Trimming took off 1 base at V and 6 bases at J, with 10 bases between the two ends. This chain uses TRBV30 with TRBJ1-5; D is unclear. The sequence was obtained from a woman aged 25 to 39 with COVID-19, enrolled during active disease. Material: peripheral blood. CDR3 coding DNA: TGTGCCTGGAGTGGAAGCATAGCTCAGCCCCAGCATTTT. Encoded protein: CAWSGSIAQPQHF.